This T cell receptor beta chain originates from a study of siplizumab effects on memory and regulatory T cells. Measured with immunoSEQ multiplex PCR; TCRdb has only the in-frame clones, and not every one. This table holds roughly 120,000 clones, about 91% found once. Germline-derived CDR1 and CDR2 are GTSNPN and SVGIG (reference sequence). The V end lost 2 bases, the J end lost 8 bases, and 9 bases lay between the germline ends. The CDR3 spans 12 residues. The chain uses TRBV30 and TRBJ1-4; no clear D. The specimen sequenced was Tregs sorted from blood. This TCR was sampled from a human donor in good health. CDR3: CAWSTEGEKLFF. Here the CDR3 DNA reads TGTGCCTGGAGTACGGAGGGAGAAAAACTGTTTTTT. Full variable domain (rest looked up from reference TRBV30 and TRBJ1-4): SQTIHQWPATLVQPVGSPLSLECTVEGTSNPNLYWYRQAAGRGLQLLFYSVGIGQISSEVPQNLSASRPQDRQFILSSKKLLLSDSGFYLCAWSTEGEKLFFGSGTQLSVL.